This T cell receptor (beta chain) was recorded in a study of radiotherapy plus CTLA-4 blockade in lung cancer. Overall study context: Patients showed objective responses in 18% of cases, and disease control was achieved by 25% to 35%.

This CDR3 contains 17 residues. The table came from immunoSEQ multiplex PCR; TCRdb's copy has only in-frame clones and leaves some out. The repertoire includes tens of thousands of clones, 65% to 85% of them detected once, and 2.9% sits in the top ten. This clonotype was obtained from a human donor with non-small cell lung cancer who had a complete response to radiotherapy plus ipilimumab. The chain carries TRBV21-1 and TRBJ2-2; the table's D gene call, TRBD1, was not cross checked with the DNA. TRBV21-1 is a known pseudogene. Sequenced here: peripheral blood, sampled from a patient treated with radiotherapy plus ipilimumab. CDR3 sequence reads: CASSKWDRRENTGELFF. The CDR3, as DNA: TGTGCCAGCAGCAAATGGGACAGGAGGGAGAACACCGGGGAGCTGTTTTTT.